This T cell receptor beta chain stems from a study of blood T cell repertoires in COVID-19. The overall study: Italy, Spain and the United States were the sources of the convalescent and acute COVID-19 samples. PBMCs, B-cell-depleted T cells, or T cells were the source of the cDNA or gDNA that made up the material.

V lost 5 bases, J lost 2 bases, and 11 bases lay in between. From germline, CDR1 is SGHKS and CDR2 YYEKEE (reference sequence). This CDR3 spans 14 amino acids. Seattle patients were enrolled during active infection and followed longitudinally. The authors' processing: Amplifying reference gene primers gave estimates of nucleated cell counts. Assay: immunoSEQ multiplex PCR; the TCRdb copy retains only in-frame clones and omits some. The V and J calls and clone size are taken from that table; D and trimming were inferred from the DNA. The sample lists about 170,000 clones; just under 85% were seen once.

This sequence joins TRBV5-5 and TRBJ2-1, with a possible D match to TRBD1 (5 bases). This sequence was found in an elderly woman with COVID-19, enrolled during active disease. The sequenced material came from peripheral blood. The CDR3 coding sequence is TGTGCCAGCAGGTGGGGCTTTACCTACAATGAGCAGTTCTTC. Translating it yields CASRWGFTYNEQFF.